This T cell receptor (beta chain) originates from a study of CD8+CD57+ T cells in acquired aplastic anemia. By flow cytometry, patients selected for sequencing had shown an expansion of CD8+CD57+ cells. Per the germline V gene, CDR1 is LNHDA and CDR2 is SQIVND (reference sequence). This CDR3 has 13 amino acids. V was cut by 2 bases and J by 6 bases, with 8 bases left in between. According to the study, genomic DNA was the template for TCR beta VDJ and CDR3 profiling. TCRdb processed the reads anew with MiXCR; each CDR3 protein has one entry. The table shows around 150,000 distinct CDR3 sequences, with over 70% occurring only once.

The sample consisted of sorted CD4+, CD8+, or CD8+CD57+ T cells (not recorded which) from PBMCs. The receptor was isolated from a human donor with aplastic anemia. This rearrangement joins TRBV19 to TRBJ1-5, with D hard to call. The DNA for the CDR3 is TGTGCCAGTAGTATAATGGGTCCTCAGCCCCAGCATTTT. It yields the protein CASSIMGPQPQHF. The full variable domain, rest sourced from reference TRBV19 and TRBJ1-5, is DGGITQSPKYLFRKEGQNVTLSCEQNLNHDAMYWYRQDPGQGLRLIYYSQIVNDFQKGDIAEGYSVSREKKESFPLTVTSAQKNPTAFYLCASSIMGPQPQHFGDGTRLSIL.